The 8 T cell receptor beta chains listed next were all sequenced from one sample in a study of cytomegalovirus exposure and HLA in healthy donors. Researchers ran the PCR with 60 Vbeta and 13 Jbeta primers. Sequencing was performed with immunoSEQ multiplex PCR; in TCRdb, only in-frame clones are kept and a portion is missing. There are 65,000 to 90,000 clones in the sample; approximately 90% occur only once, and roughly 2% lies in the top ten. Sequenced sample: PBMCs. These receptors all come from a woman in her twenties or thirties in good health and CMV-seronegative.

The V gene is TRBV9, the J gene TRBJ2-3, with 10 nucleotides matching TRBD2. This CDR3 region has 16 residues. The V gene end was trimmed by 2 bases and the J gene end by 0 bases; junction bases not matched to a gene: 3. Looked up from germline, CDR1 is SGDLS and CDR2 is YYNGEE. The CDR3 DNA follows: TGTGCCAGCAGCGTCAGCGGGAGGGGAAGCACAGATACGCAGTATTTT. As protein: CASSVSGRGSTDTQYF.

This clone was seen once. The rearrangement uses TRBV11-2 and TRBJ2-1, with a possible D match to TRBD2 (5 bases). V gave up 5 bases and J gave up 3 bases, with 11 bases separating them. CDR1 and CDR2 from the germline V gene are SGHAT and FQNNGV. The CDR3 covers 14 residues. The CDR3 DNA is TGTGCCAGCAGCCCCCAAGCGGACTACAATGAGCAGTTCTTC. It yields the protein CASSPQADYNEQFF.

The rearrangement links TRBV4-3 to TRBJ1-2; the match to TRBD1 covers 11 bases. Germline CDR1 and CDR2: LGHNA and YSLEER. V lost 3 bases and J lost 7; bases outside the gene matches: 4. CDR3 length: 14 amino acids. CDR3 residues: CASSHRTGGSGYTF. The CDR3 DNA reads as TGCGCCAGCAGCCATAGGACAGGGGGCAGTGGCTACACCTTC.

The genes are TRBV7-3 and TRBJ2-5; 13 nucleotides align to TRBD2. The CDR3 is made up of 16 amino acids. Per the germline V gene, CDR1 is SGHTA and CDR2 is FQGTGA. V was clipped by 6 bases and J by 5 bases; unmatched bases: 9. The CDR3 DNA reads TGTGCCAGCAGAACTACTAGCGGGAGGGCCGGGGAGACCCAGTACTTC. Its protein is CASRTTSGRAGETQYF.

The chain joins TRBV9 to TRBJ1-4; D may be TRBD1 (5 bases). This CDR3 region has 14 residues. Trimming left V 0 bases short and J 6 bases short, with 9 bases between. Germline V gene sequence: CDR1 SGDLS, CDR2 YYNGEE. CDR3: CASSVEGLDEKLFF. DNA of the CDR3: TGTGCCAGCAGCGTAGAGGGACTAGATGAAAAACTGTTTTTT.

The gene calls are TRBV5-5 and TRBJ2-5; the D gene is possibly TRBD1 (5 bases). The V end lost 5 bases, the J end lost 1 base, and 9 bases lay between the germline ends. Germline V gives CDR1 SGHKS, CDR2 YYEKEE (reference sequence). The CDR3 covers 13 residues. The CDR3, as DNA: TGTGCCAGCAGTTCACAGGTCCAAGAGACCCAGTACTTC. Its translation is CASSSQVQETQYF.

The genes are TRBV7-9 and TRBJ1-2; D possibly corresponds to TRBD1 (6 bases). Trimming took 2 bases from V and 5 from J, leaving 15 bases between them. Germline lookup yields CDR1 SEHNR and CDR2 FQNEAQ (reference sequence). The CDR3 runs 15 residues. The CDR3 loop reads CASSLLGRGGYGYTF. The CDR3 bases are TGTGCCAGCAGCTTACTCGGTAGGGGGGGTTATGGCTACACCTTC. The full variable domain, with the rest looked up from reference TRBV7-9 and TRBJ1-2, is DTGVSQNPRHKITKRGQNVTFRCDPISEHNRLYWYRQTLGQGPEFLTYFQNEAQLEKSRLLSDRFSAERPKGSFSTLEIQRTEQGDSAMYLCASSLLGRGGYGYTFGSGTRLTVV.

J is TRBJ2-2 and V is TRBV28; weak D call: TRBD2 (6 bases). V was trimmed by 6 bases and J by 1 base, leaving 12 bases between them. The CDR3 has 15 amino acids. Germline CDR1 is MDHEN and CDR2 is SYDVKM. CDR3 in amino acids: CASSRSGWNTGELFF. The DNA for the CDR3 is TGTGCCAGCAGCCGTAGCGGCTGGAACACCGGGGAGCTGTTTTTT.